These 9 T cell receptor beta chains originate from one sample sequenced in a study of cytomegalovirus exposure and HLA in healthy donors (dated by TCRdb to about 2017). Library construction relied on the immunoSEQ multiplex PCR assay. For the multiplex PCR, a mixture combining 60 forward primers for TCR Vbeta segments and 13 reverse primers for TCR Jbeta segments was used. This immuneACCESS table, as held by TCRdb, lists in-frame sequences with V and J called but not all clones. Of the missing ones, under half trace to an unresolved V gene in checked studies; the others have no known cause. This sample holds about 150,000 clones; roughly 9.4% were observed only once. Together, the top ten hold less than 2% of the sample. The sample comprised PBMCs. All receptors come from a male donor in good health and CMV-seronegative.

This chain connects TRBV19 to TRBJ1-1; no reliable D call. Trimming took off 4 bases at V and 1 base at J, with 10 bases between the two ends. The CDR3 covers 14 residues. Germline CDR1 reads LNHDA; CDR2 reads SQIVND (reference sequence). The CDR3 nucleotides are TGTGCCAGTAGTACACGGGCGGGGAACACTGAAGCTTTCTTT. It yields the protein CASSTRAGNTEAFF. The whole variable domain, remainder taken from reference TRBV19 and TRBJ1-1, is DGGITQSPKYLFRKEGQNVTLSCEQNLNHDAMYWYRQDPGQGLRLIYYSQIVNDFQKGDIAEGYSVSREKKESFPLTVTSAQKNPTAFYLCASSTRAGNTEAFFGQGTRLTVV.

The chain combines TRBV4-2 with TRBJ2-4, with 13 bases matching TRBD2. The CDR3 loop spans 19 amino acids. The trim removed 1 base at V and 0 bases at J, leaving 6 bases unmatched. Germline lookup yields CDR1 LGHNA and CDR2 YNFKEQ. CDR3 in amino acids: CASSQAALAGGLAKNIQYF. The CDR3 DNA is TGTGCCAGCAGCCAAGCCGCACTAGCGGGGGGGCTAGCCAAAAACATTCAGTACTTC.

The rearrangement uses TRBV30 and TRBJ1-5; TRBD1 is a possible D gene (6 bases). Germline V gene sequence: CDR1 GTSNPN, CDR2 SVGIG (reference sequence). This CDR3 comprises 15 residues. V lost 1 base, J lost 0 bases, and 10 bases lay in between. This CDR3 is CAWSARGYSNQPQHF. The CDR3 bases are TGTGCCTGGAGTGCCAGGGGATATAGCAATCAGCCCCAGCATTTT.

V gene TRBV6-5 combines with J gene TRBJ1-3, with unresolved D. The CDR3 is 15 amino acids. V dropped 6 bases and J dropped 0 bases, with 12 bases sitting between them. Germline CDR1 MNHEY, CDR2 SVGAGI. The CDR3 protein is CASRASWSSGNTIYF. CDR3 nucleotides: TGTGCCAGCAGAGCCTCGTGGAGCTCTGGAAACACCATATATTTT.

This clone was counted only a few times. This chain uses TRBV27 with TRBJ2-3; 7 nucleotides line up with TRBD2. Germline trimming cut 7 bases from V and 0 bases from J; bases unmatched to any gene: 4. CDR1 and CDR2 (germline): MNHEY, SMNVEV (reference sequence). This CDR3 region has 14 residues. DNA of the CDR3: TGTGCCAGCATGAATAGCGGGAGCACAGATACGCAGTATTTT. Translated: CASMNSGSTDTQYF.

The chain has TRBV7-9 and TRBJ1-1; D is ambiguous. CDR1 SEHNR and CDR2 FQNEAQ come from the germline V gene (reference sequence). V gave up 5 bases and J gave up 4 bases, with 14 bases separating them. CDR3 length equals 14 residues. The CDR3 DNA is TGTGCCAGCAGCCCAGACGGAAGGAGCACTGAAGCTTTCTTT. This codes for CASSPDGRSTEAFF.

This clone was seen a few times. J is TRBJ2-6 and V is TRBV30; 8 bases agree with TRBD1. This CDR3 is built from 17 residues. With V trimmed by 3 bases and J by 4 bases, 11 bases remained unmatched. Germline V CDR1 and CDR2: GTSNPN, SVGIG (reference sequence). The CDR3 reads CAWSGQGHAGGANVLTF. The CDR3 region has the DNA TGTGCCTGGAGCGGACAGGGACACGCAGGGGGGGCCAACGTCCTGACTTTC.

This clone has just a few counts. In DNA form, the CDR3 reads TGCAGCGCGTGTTCCGGGTCCTACAATGAGCAGTTCTTC. This gives the protein CSACSGSYNEQFF. The rearrangement uses TRBV29-1 and TRBJ2-1; no definite D call. The V and J ends lost 7 bases and 1 base respectively, with 11 bases between them. This CDR3 is built from 13 residues. Germline V lookup: CDR1 SQVTM, CDR2 ANQGSEA.

This clone was seen a handful of times. This chain links TRBV7-2 with TRBJ2-1, with D possibly being TRBD2 (5 bases). The V gene's germline CDR1 is SGHTA and CDR2 FQGNSA. V lost 3 bases and J lost 10, with 10 bases in between. This CDR3 is 12 amino acids long. CDR3 DNA sequence: TGTGCCAGCAGCTTTGTCGGGGTCGAGCAGTTCTTC. Translating it yields CASSFVGVEQFF.